This TCR beta chain appears in the sequencing data of a study of shared clonotypes between healthy human individuals. Study context: A couple of women and a few men aged 18 to 49 made up the donors. Study conclusions and caveats: Clonotype sharing among the donors was expected to vary with sequencing depth. It was the non-shared clonotypes that had lower generation probabilities than clonotypes shared by all four donors.

The CDR3 has 15 residues. Germline CDR1 reads MDHEN; CDR2 reads SYDVKM. J lost 3 bases, V lost 4 bases, and 8 bases had no gene match. With respect to this clone: Its antigen is as yet unknown.

Sequenced by immunoSEQ multiplex PCR; TCRdb stores in-frame clones only, minus some. Altogether 850,000 to 1,100,000 clones are present, 60% to 80% being singletons, with the ten largest covering 0.89%. Sequences were obtained from memory CD4+ T cells from PBMCs. Subset denoted: CD45RA-negative fraction. The chain carries TRBV28 and TRBJ2-7; 8 bases are a match to TRBD1. The TCR was taken from a man aged 18 to 29 in good health. Some clones in this sample may be carry-over from other donors' samples. The CDR3 is CASSSTGEGIYEQYF. As DNA, the CDR3 is TGTGCCAGCAGTTCGACAGGGGAAGGGATCTACGAGCAGTACTTC.